The 6 T cell receptor beta chains presented below share a single source sample, sequenced in a study of shared clonotypes between healthy human individuals. Using immunoSEQ multiplex PCR, the repertoire was profiled, and TCRdb retains in-frame clones only, with some absent. Among some 2.1 million clones listed, just under 95% were seen once. Naive CD8 cells lacked CD45RO, underwent positive selection for CCR7 and left out terminally differentiated effector memory CD45RA+ cells. Material for sequencing was naive CD8+ T cells sorted from blood. The origin of the receptors is a young man in good health.

The rearrangement links TRBV25-1 to TRBJ2-7; the match to TRBD2 covers 10 bases. The V and J ends lost 1 base and 6 bases, in that order; junction bases with no gene match: 6. The CDR3 covers 15 residues. Germline CDR1 is MGHDK and CDR2 is SYGVNS. CDR3 sequence (DNA): TGTGCCAGCAGTGAATGGTCTAGCGGGAGCTCCGAGCAGTACTTC. This translates into CASSEWSSGSSEQYF.

This chain links TRBV7-9 with TRBJ2-5; D remains unclear. V lost 10 bases and J lost 1, with 16 bases in between. The CDR3 length is 14 residues. Germline values: CDR1 SEHNR, CDR2 FQNEAQ (reference sequence). The CDR3 loop reads CATVGYGSQETQYF. The CDR3 coding sequence is TGTGCCACCGTGGGATACGGGTCCCAAGAGACCCAGTACTTC.

The sample holds one count of this clone. This chain uses TRBV19 with TRBJ2-5; 8 positions match TRBD2. From germline, CDR1 is LNHDA and CDR2 SQIVND (reference sequence). The CDR3 totals 15 residues. The trim removed 5 bases at V and 4 bases at J, leaving 9 bases unmatched. The CDR3 coding sequence is TGTGCCAGTAGTCCGGGAGGGCCCTCGCTAGAGACCCAGTACTTC. It is translated as CASSPGGPSLETQYF.

V usage is TRBV30 and J usage is TRBJ2-1; no clear D. V lost 4 bases, J lost 8 bases, and 0 bases lay in between. From germline, CDR1 is GTSNPN and CDR2 SVGIG (reference sequence). The CDR3 has 8 amino acids. This CDR3 is CAWNEQFF. CDR3 DNA: TGTGCCTGGAATGAGCAGTTCTTC. Filled out from reference TRBV30 and TRBJ2-1, the complete variable domain reads SQTIHQWPATLVQPVGSPLSLECTVEGTSNPNLYWYRQAAGRGLQLLFYSVGIGQISSEVPQNLSASRPQDRQFILSSKKLLLSDSGFYLCAWNEQFFGPGTRLTVL.

This chain uses TRBV28 with TRBJ2-3, with D possibly TRBD2 on 6 matching bases. V was pared by 6 bases and J by 1 base, with 14 bases between. Germline loops: CDR1 MDHEN, CDR2 SYDVKM. The CDR3 has 15 amino acids. CDR3 nucleotides: TGTGCCAGCAGCCCCGTACCGGGAGGCACAGATACGCAGTATTTT. Its protein product is CASSPVPGGTDTQYF.

V and J are TRBV7-9 and TRBJ2-1, with 14 bases lining up with TRBD2. The V and J ends lost 4 bases and 0 bases, in that order; junction bases with no gene match: 5. This CDR3 has 18 residues. Germline assignment: CDR1 SEHNR and CDR2 FQNEAQ (reference sequence). CDR3 coding DNA: TGTGCCAGCAGCTCGGGACTAGCGGGAGCCTACTCCTACAATGAGCAGTTCTTC. It specifies CASSSGLAGAYSYNEQFF.